This T cell receptor beta chain was found in a study of CD8+ T cells in alopecia areata. Germline CDR1 and CDR2: MGHRA and YSYEKL. V gave up 7 bases and J gave up 4 bases, with 17 bases separating them. The CDR3 has 15 amino acids. Extracted RNA was reverse transcribed into cDNA, the sequencing template. The table came from immunoSEQ multiplex PCR; TCRdb's copy has only in-frame clones and leaves some out. The sample contains 150,000 to 200,000 clones, roughly three fifths of which appear only once. Treatment defined: oral pan-JAK inhibitor, 5-10 mg twice daily. This clone was detected a few times. This chain joins TRBV4-1 and TRBJ2-1; D perhaps matches TRBD1 (5 bases). Specimen: CD8+ T cells sorted from blood, collected at week 24, from a patient treated with tofacitinib. This TCR derives from a human donor with alopecia areata. CDR3 sequence (DNA): TGCGCCAGCACCAAGTGGGAAACAGGTTACAATGAGCAGTTCTTC. It codes for CASTKWETGYNEQFF.